One T cell receptor (beta chain) is described in this entry. PCR involved 60 Vbeta and 13 Jbeta primers. Clones were sequenced by immunoSEQ multiplex PCR, and TCRdb holds only the in-frame ones, with some missing. The sample consists of 250,000 to 350,000 clones, about four fifths of them appearing once. The entry originates in a study of cytomegalovirus exposure and HLA in healthy donors. Study details: Clustering assigned about 79% of the 350 to 450 genotyped donors to the Caucasian-associated ancestry cluster.

Germline V gene data show CDR1 as MNHEY and CDR2 as SMNVEV (reference sequence). V trimming: 6 bases; J trimming: 3 bases; junction bases outside the gene matches: 4. The CDR3 contains 14 residues. The source of this sequence is a girl aged 2-10 years in good health and CMV-seronegative. Sequencing was carried out using PBMCs. V gene TRBV27 combines with J gene TRBJ2-1; TRBD2 matches 8 bases. In nucleotides, the CDR3 is TGTGCCAGCAGCCGAACTAGCGGCTACAATGAGCAGTTCTTC. This gives the protein CASSRTSGYNEQFF.